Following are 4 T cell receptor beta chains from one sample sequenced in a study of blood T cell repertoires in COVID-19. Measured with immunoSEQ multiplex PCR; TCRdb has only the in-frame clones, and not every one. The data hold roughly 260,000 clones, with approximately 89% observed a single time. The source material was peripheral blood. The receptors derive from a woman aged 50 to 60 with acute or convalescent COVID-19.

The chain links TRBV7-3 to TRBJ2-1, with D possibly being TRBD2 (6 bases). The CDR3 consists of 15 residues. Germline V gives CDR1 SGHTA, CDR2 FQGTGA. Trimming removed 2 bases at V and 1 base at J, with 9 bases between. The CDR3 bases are TGTGCCAGCAGCTTACCCGGGACTTCCTACAATGAGCAGTTCTTC. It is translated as CASSLPGTSYNEQFF. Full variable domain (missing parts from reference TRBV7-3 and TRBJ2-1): GAGVSQTPSNKVTEKGKYVELRCDPISGHTALYWYRQSLGQGPEFLIYFQGTGAADDSGLPNDRFFAVRPEGSVSTLKIQRTERGDSAVYLCASSLPGTSYNEQFFGPGTRLTVL.

The CDR3 spells CASSGAYEQFF. In nucleotides, the CDR3 is TGTGCCAGCAGTGGGGCGTATGAGCAGTTCTTC. The chain joins TRBV9 to TRBJ2-1; a weak D match, TRBD1 (5 bases). V was pared by 5 bases and J by 8 bases, with 8 bases between. Germline CDR1 SGDLS, CDR2 YYNGEE. This CDR3 is built from 11 residues.

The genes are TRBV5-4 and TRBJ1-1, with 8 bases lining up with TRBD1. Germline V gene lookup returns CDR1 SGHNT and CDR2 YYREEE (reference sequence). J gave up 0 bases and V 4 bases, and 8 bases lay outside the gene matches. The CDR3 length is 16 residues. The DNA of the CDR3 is TGTGCCAGCAGCGACGGACAGGGAAGGTTGAACACTGAAGCTTTCTTT. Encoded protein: CASSDGQGRLNTEAFF.

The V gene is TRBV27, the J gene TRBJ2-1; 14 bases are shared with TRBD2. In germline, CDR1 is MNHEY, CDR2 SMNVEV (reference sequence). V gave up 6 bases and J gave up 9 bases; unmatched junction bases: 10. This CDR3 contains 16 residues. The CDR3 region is CASSSGTSGRRGEQFF. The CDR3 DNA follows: TGTGCCAGCAGCTCTGGGACTAGCGGGAGAAGGGGTGAGCAGTTCTTC.